The 23 T cell receptor beta chains in this list originate from one sample, sequenced in a study of blood T cell repertoires in COVID-19. TCRdb's copy holds only in-frame clones and misses some; the assay was immunoSEQ multiplex PCR. The table has about 140,000 clones, more than 80% seen once. Sequences were obtained from peripheral blood. The receptors were gathered from a woman older than 75 with acute or convalescent COVID-19.

The J gene is TRBJ2-5, the V gene TRBV5-1; 15 nucleotides line up with TRBD2. Looked up from germline, CDR1 is SGHRS and CDR2 is YFSETQ. Trimming took 4 bases from V and 5 from J; bases not matched to a gene: 9. The CDR3 runs 17 residues. This CDR3 is CASSTGTSGGPGETQYF. In nucleotides, the CDR3 is TGCGCCAGCAGCACCGGGACTAGCGGGGGGCCGGGTGAGACCCAGTACTTC.

The chain carries TRBV9 and TRBJ2-5; 9 bases align to TRBD1. The CDR3 spans 15 residues. Per germline, CDR1 SGDLS and CDR2 YYNGEE. The V and J ends lost 0 bases and 4 bases, in that order; junction bases with no gene match: 4. This chain's CDR3 is CASSVAGGQGETQYF. DNA for the CDR3: TGTGCCAGCAGCGTAGCGGGGGGACAGGGAGAGACCCAGTACTTC.

CDR3 sequence (DNA): TGTGCCAGCAGCCGACAACCGAACACTGAAGCTTTCTTT. It translates to CASSRQPNTEAFF. The chain carries TRBV7-3 and TRBJ1-1; D is unresolved. The CDR3 is made up of 13 amino acids. V was pared by 5 bases and J by 1 base, with 8 bases between. Germline V gene lookup returns CDR1 SGHTA and CDR2 FQGTGA.

The chain uses TRBV5-1 and TRBJ1-4; 7 bases align to TRBD1. CDR3 length equals 14 residues. Trimming took 3 bases from V and 8 from J; bases not matched to a gene: 7. The germline CDR1 and CDR2 sequences are SGHRS and YFSETQ. The CDR3 reads CASSSGQIGEKLFF. In DNA form, the CDR3 reads TGCGCCAGCAGCTCGGGACAGATTGGGGAAAAACTGTTTTTT.

The CDR3 DNA reads TGTGCCAGCAGCTTAATAAGCGGAGATACGCAGTATTTT. The encoded protein is CASSLISGDTQYF. The V and J genes are TRBV7-9 and TRBJ2-3, with TRBD2 as a possible D gene (5 bases). Germline-derived CDR1 and CDR2 are SEHNR and FQNEAQ (reference sequence). CDR3 length: 13 residues. V gave up 2 bases and J gave up 5 bases, with 8 bases separating them.

This clone appeared a single time. This chain uses TRBV13 with TRBJ2-1; 7 bases are shared with TRBD2. The V gene's germline CDR1 is PRHDT and CDR2 FYEKMQ (reference sequence). V shed 5 bases, J shed 4 bases, and the junction held 11 bases outside the gene matches. The CDR3 runs to 16 residues. CDR3 region: CASSAGDRGGYNEQFF. The CDR3 bases are TGTGCCAGCAGCGCGGGTGACCGCGGGGGTTACAATGAGCAGTTCTTC.

This clone was seen a single time. The genes are TRBV19 and TRBJ2-2; 7 nucleotides agree with TRBD1. Germline V gives CDR1 LNHDA, CDR2 SQIVND (reference sequence). CDR3 length: 16 amino acids. After removal of 3 bases from V and 7 bases from J, the junction contained 11 bases not matched to a gene. The chain's CDR3 is CASSIVRGKYNGELFF. DNA of the CDR3: TGTGCCAGTAGTATTGTCAGGGGGAAATACAACGGGGAGCTGTTTTTT.

The CDR3 DNA reads TGTGCCAGCAGCCTAAGGACAGGGAAAGAAGCTTTCTTT. Its protein product is CASSLRTGKEAFF. The V and J genes are TRBV3-1 (or the pseudogene TRBV3-2) and TRBJ1-1; 8 positions match TRBD1. J was trimmed by 8 bases and V by 4 bases; bases with no gene match: 6. This CDR3 has 13 amino acids. Germline V CDR1 and CDR2: LGHDT, YNNKEL (reference sequence).

The rearrangement links TRBV7-3 to TRBJ1-2; D possibly corresponds to TRBD1 (6 bases). This CDR3 is 13 amino acids long. V was shortened by 3 bases and J by 8 bases, with 13 bases between the two germline ends. Germline V gene lookup returns CDR1 SGHTA and CDR2 FQGTGA. CDR3 nucleotides: TGTGCCAGCAGCTTGACAGGTTTCGGCGGCTACACCTTC. Its translation is CASSLTGFGGYTF.

The V and J genes are TRBV9 and TRBJ2-2, with 10 bases lining up with TRBD1. The CDR3 has 15 residues. Germline trimming cut 3 bases from V and 5 bases from J; bases unmatched to any gene: 4. CDR1 SGDLS and CDR2 YYNGEE come from the germline V gene. DNA for the CDR3: TGTGCCAGCAGCGAGGGGGACAGGGGTACCGGGGAGCTGTTTTTT. Translating it yields CASSEGDRGTGELFF.

The genes are TRBV2 and TRBJ1-2; no clear D gene. The CDR3 extends over 15 amino acids. The germline V gene has CDR1 SNHLY and CDR2 FYNNEI. The germline V and J ends were trimmed by 11 bases and 6 bases, with 25 bases remaining between them. CDR3: CAGQRELLLGHGYTF. The CDR3 region has the DNA TGTGCCGGCCAGAGGGAGCTCCTCCTCGGGCATGGCTACACCTTC.

The chain links TRBV30 to TRBJ1-6; 12 bases are shared with TRBD1. Unmatched junction bases numbered 3, after V lost 5 bases and J lost 10 bases. The germline gives CDR1 GTSNPN, CDR2 SVGIG (reference sequence). The CDR3 extends over 13 amino acids. The CDR3 reads CAWHGTGGSPLHF. As DNA, the CDR3 is TGTGCCTGGCACGGGACAGGGGGCTCACCCCTCCACTTT.

This chain links TRBV5-5 with TRBJ1-2; D is perhaps TRBD1 (5 bases). Looked up from germline, CDR1 is SGHKS and CDR2 is YYEKEE (reference sequence). Trimming left V 0 bases short and J 3 bases short, with 6 bases between. The CDR3 has 13 residues. CDR3 protein: CASSLGDYYGYTF. The CDR3, as DNA: TGTGCCAGCAGCTTGGGGGACTACTATGGCTACACCTTC.

The V and J genes are TRBV5-1 and TRBJ2-5; TRBD2 matches 8 bases. The ends lost 4 bases at V and 1 base at J; junction bases unmatched: 6. CDR1 and CDR2 from the germline V gene are SGHRS and YFSETQ. The CDR3 consists of 15 residues. CDR3 DNA sequence: TGCGCCAGCAGCCAAGGGACTAGAACCCAAGAGACCCAGTACTTC. Translating it yields CASSQGTRTQETQYF.

Written as DNA, the CDR3 is TGTGCCAGCAGTTACTCGGGGCGGGGGGTCTACGAGCAGTACTTC. It yields the protein CASSYSGRGVYEQYF. The rearrangement uses TRBV6-5 and TRBJ2-7; 8 positions agree with TRBD2. Per germline, CDR1 MNHEY and CDR2 SVGAGI. The CDR3 covers 15 residues. J was trimmed by 3 bases and V by 0 bases; bases with no gene match: 4.

CDR3 DNA sequence: TGTGCCAGTAGTAAAACAGGGGAAGGAAACACCATATATTTT. Translated: CASSKTGEGNTIYF. V and J are TRBV19 and TRBJ1-3; 7 nucleotides align to TRBD1. Trimming removed 4 bases from V and 4 bases from J; junction bases left unmatched: 4. This CDR3 has 14 amino acids. Germline values: CDR1 LNHDA, CDR2 SQIVND (reference sequence).

This clone was counted only a few times. The genes are TRBV5-4 and TRBJ2-7, with 7 bases fitting TRBD1. Germline CDR1 and CDR2: SGHNT and YYREEE (reference sequence). V lost 4 bases, J lost 0 bases, and 4 bases stayed unmatched. This CDR3 comprises 14 residues. The CDR3 loop is CASSPGQSSYEQYF. The CDR3 nucleotides are TGTGCCAGCAGCCCGGGACAGAGCTCCTACGAGCAGTACTTC.

The rearrangement uses TRBV2 and TRBJ1-3; no definite D call. Per the germline V gene, CDR1 is SNHLY and CDR2 is FYNNEI. The CDR3 is 13 amino acids. Trimming removed 5 bases at V and 4 bases at J, with 9 bases between. The CDR3 sequence: CASSREEGNTIYF. The CDR3 coding sequence is TGTGCCAGCAGTCGGGAGGAGGGAAACACCATATATTTT.

CDR3 in DNA: TGTGCCAGCAGCCTTTTCTATGATTCGAACACTGAAGCTTTCTTT. Protein product: CASSLFYDSNTEAFF. The V gene is TRBV3-1 (or the pseudogene TRBV3-2), the J gene TRBJ1-1, with no clear D. V lost 4 bases and J 1 base, leaving 13 bases between the germline ends. The CDR3 runs to 15 residues. Germline CDR1 is LGHDT and CDR2 is YNNKEL (reference sequence).

As to this clone: At the DNA level, this CDR3 is encoded by other sequences in the same sample as well. The V gene is TRBV30, the J gene TRBJ1-6; tentatively, D is TRBD1 (5 bases). V shed 0 bases and J shed 7 bases, with 7 bases lying between them. Germline loops: CDR1 GTSNPN, CDR2 SVGIG (reference sequence). The CDR3 length is 13 residues. The CDR3 here is CAWSVQGNSPLHF. The CDR3 bases are TGTGCCTGGAGTGTTCAGGGAAATTCACCCCTCCACTTT.

The chain combines TRBV2 with TRBJ1-1, with D tentatively TRBD1 (6 bases). V lost 5 bases and J lost 1, with 11 bases in between. The CDR3 sequence is 14 residues long. Germline CDR1 is SNHLY and CDR2 is FYNNEI. CDR3 sequence: CASSTRTENTEAFF. The CDR3 DNA sequence: TGTGCCAGCAGTACTAGGACAGAGAACACTGAAGCTTTCTTT.

The chain uses TRBV7-9 and TRBJ2-3; 9 nucleotides match TRBD2. Trimming at V came to 1 base and at J to 1 base, leaving 3 bases not matched to a gene. Germline V CDR1 and CDR2: SEHNR, FQNEAQ (reference sequence). This CDR3 is built from 16 residues. The CDR3 DNA sequence: TGTGCCAGCAGCTTAGGCGGGGGGGGAGGCACAGATACGCAGTATTTT. This translates into CASSLGGGGGTDTQYF.

About this clone: Germline is not matched at one junction end, which may reflect a read error. V gene TRBV30 combines with J gene TRBJ1-2; possibly TRBD1 for D (5 bases). The CDR3 is 10 amino acids. Germline lookup yields CDR1 GTSNPN and CDR2 SVGIG (reference sequence). Here the CDR3 reads CACSGTSEGF. The CDR3, as DNA: TGTGCCTGCTCAGGGACTTCGGAAGGCTTC.